This entry lists 21 T cell receptor beta chains sequenced from one sample in a study of blood T cells in healthy people across ages. A second about 7 to 11 cycle PCR used barcoded and J-beta primers. In TCRdb, the 5' RACE reads were re-called with MiXCR into one record per CDR3 protein. The sample holds 800,000 to 1,300,000 distinct CDR3 sequences, about 23% seen once. The data were also submitted as part of a second study, on T cells of mothers and their children.

Sequencing was carried out using blood. Receptors originate from a girl aged 2-10 years in good health.

This clonotype was counted a few times. The rearrangement joins TRBV29-1 to TRBJ2-2; D unresolved. Germline assignment: CDR1 SQVTM and CDR2 ANQGSEA. The CDR3 is made up of 13 amino acids. Trimming left V 3 bases short and J 1 base short, with 6 bases between. CDR3 residues: CSVDRENTGELFF. CDR3 nucleotide sequence: TGCAGCGTTGACCGCGAGAACACCGGGGAGCTGTTTTTT.

This clonotype was counted only a few times. CDR3 region: CASSLVVSSSNEQFF. DNA of the CDR3: TGCGCCAGCAGCTTGGTGGTATCCAGTTCCAATGAGCAGTTCTTC. The chain employs TRBV5-1 and TRBJ2-1, with unresolved D. This CDR3 contains 15 residues. CDR1 is SGHRS and CDR2 is YFSETQ in the germline V gene. V lost 0 bases, J lost 6 bases, and 13 bases lay in between.

In regard to this clonotype: Compared with germline, one end of the junction differs, possibly owing to a read error. The gene calls are TRBV5-1 and TRBJ2-7; maybe TRBD1 (6 bases). Germline assignment: CDR1 SGHRS and CDR2 YFSETQ. The CDR3 is made up of 13 amino acids. The CDR3 region is CVSSTRGSDEQYF. CDR3 bases: TGCGTCAGCAGCACCAGGGGATCCGACGAGCAGTACTTC.

This clonotype was counted a few times. Compared with germline, one end of the junction differs, possibly owing to a read error. The gene calls are TRBV7-9 and TRBJ1-3, with D hard to call. In germline, CDR1 is SEHNR, CDR2 FQNEAQ (reference sequence). CDR3 size: 14 residues. CDR3 sequence reads: CASSRVLSGNTIYF. In nucleotides, the CDR3 is TGTGCCAGCAGCCGGGTCCTCTCTGGAAACACCATATACTTT.

CDR3 in amino acids: CASSQEGLEQFF. CDR3 in DNA: TGTGCCAGCAGCCAGGAGGGTTTAGAGCAGTTCTTC. The rearrangement uses TRBV3-1 and TRBJ2-1, with D possibly matching TRBD2 (6 bases). Germline assignment: CDR1 LGHDT and CDR2 YNNKEL (reference sequence). This CDR3 comprises 12 residues. Deletions cut 3 bases from V and 10 bases from J, with 10 bases between.

The genes are TRBV28 and TRBJ2-7; 7 bases map to TRBD1. The J segment lost 3 bases and the V segment lost 8 bases, leaving 7 bases of the junction unmatched. The CDR3 is made up of 13 amino acids. Germline loops: CDR1 MDHEN, CDR2 SYDVKM. As DNA, the CDR3 is TGTGCCAGCTCGACAGGGTTGGACTACGAGCAGTACTTC. The encoded protein is CASSTGLDYEQYF.

The chain links TRBV5-6 to TRBJ2-5, with D maybe TRBD2 (6 bases). In germline, CDR1 is SGHDT, CDR2 YYEEEE. The CDR3 has 16 amino acids. The V end lost 3 bases, the J end lost 1 base, and 16 bases lay between the germline ends. Written as DNA, the CDR3 is TGTGCCAGCAGCTCCCCCGGGGGATGGGGCCAAGAGACCCAGTACTTC. Encoded protein: CASSSPGGWGQETQYF.

This clonotype has a handful of counts. V usage is TRBV28 and J usage is TRBJ2-7; D is perhaps TRBD2 (6 bases). This CDR3 contains 16 residues. The germline gives CDR1 MDHEN, CDR2 SYDVKM. Trimming pared 6 bases from V and 0 bases from J, leaving 18 bases between. In DNA, the CDR3 is TGTGCCAGCAGCTCACTAGGCGGGACGTACTCCTACGAGCAGTACTTC. It translates to CASSSLGGTYSYEQYF. The whole variable domain, filled in from reference TRBV28 and TRBJ2-7, reads DVKVTQSSRYLVKRTGEKVFLECVQDMDHENMFWYRQDPGLGLRLIYFSYDVKMKEKGDIPEGYSVSREKKERFSLILESASTNQTSMYLCASSSLGGTYSYEQYFGPGTRLTVT.

This clonotype has at least ten counts. The gene calls are TRBV29-1 and TRBJ2-5; D is ambiguous. The CDR3 sequence is 11 residues long. Per germline, CDR1 SQVTM and CDR2 ANQGSEA. V lost 3 bases, J lost 5 bases, and 7 bases lay in between. This chain's CDR3 is CSVDKLETQYF. As DNA, the CDR3 is TGCAGCGTTGATAAACTGGAGACCCAGTACTTC.

This chain connects TRBV12-3 or TRBV12-4 to TRBJ1-1, with TRBD1 matching over 10 bases. The junction had 3 bases not matched to a gene; V was cut back by 6 bases and J by 5 bases. The CDR3 spans 13 residues. CDR3 bases: TGTGCCAGCAGAAAGGACAGGGGGACTGAAGCTTTCTTT. Protein: CASRKDRGTEAFF.

The sample holds a few counts of this clonotype. The chain employs TRBV2 and TRBJ2-7, with 10 bases aligning to TRBD2. The J call may be mistaken, given a closer DNA end match to TRBJ2-1. The CDR3 totals 17 residues. Germline values: CDR1 SNHLY, CDR2 FYNNEI. Here the CDR3 reads CASSGASGRKVGNEQFF. The CDR3 DNA reads TGTGCCAGCAGTGGGGCTAGCGGGAGAAAGGTGGGCAATGAGCAGTTCTTC.

V gene TRBV7-2 combines with J gene TRBJ2-1; possible D gene TRBD1, 6 bases. The DNA end is a closer match to TRBJ2-7, so the J assignment may be wrong. Germline CDR1 SGHTA, CDR2 FQGNSA. The CDR3 extends over 15 amino acids. The CDR3 sequence is CASSFGVQGLYEQYF. The CDR3 region has the DNA TGTGCCAGCAGCTTCGGTGTACAGGGCCTTTACGAGCAGTACTTC.

This clonotype was observed a single time. The genes are TRBV29-1 and TRBJ2-7; no clear D. The J call is uncertain, as TRBJ2-1 better fits the DNA end. This CDR3 region has 13 residues. The germline V gene encodes CDR1 SQVTM and CDR2 ANQGSEA. The CDR3: CSVEWGIYNEQFF. In nucleotides, the CDR3 is TGCAGCGTTGAGTGGGGAATCTATAATGAGCAGTTCTTC.

Only a few counts were recorded for this clonotype. The chain couples TRBV7-2 to TRBJ1-5; TRBD1 is a possible D gene (5 bases). Trimming took 3 bases from V and 7 from J, leaving 13 bases between them. The CDR3 is made up of 14 amino acids. Germline CDR1 SGHTA, CDR2 FQGNSA. The CDR3 loop reads CASSLQGGGQPQHF. CDR3 in DNA: TGTGCCAGCAGCTTGCAGGGAGGAGGACAGCCCCAGCATTTT.

The chain recombines TRBV20-1 with TRBJ2-5; TRBD1 might be the D (6 bases). Per germline, CDR1 DFQATT and CDR2 SNEGSKA (reference sequence). V lost 1 base and J 1 base, leaving 10 bases between the germline ends. This CDR3 has 14 residues. The CDR3 region is CSARVRTAQETQYF. The CDR3 region has the DNA TGCAGTGCTAGAGTTAGGACAGCCCAAGAGACCCAGTACTTC.

There are a few counts of this clonotype. This chain links TRBV7-2 with TRBJ1-5, with a weak D call TRBD1 (5 bases). V was clipped by 8 bases and J by 5 bases, with 13 bases between them. CDR3 length: 13 amino acids. CDR1 is SGHTA, CDR2 FQGNSA, per germline. CDR3 protein: CASGTGGDQPQHF. The CDR3 nucleotides read TGTGCCAGCGGGACGGGAGGCGATCAGCCCCAGCATTTT.

The chain's CDR3 is CASRHSGGPEAFF. CDR3 bases: TGTGCCAGTAGACATTCAGGGGGCCCTGAAGCTTTCTTT. V is TRBV6-5 and J is TRBJ1-1, with 8 positions matching TRBD1. Germline loops: CDR1 MNHEY, CDR2 SVGAGI. The CDR3 contains 13 residues. J lost 6 bases, V lost 9 bases, and 9 bases had no gene match.

This clonotype was seen a handful of times. This chain links TRBV4-2 with TRBJ2-3; no firm D call. Germline CDR1 LGHNA, CDR2 YNFKEQ. This CDR3 has 16 amino acids. V was cut by 4 bases and J by 1 base, with 15 bases left in between. The CDR3 protein is CASSPSGLAGTDTQYF. In nucleotides, the CDR3 is TGTGCCAGCAGCCCCTCCGGGCTGGCGGGCACAGATACGCAGTATTTT.

The CDR3 sequence: CATSREWTAGNYGYTF. The CDR3 bases are TGTGCCACCAGCAGAGAGTGGACAGCGGGAAACTATGGCTACACCTTC. The chain joins TRBV15 to TRBJ1-2, with TRBD1 as a possible D gene (6 bases). Germline V gives CDR1 LNHNV, CDR2 YYDKDF (reference sequence). V lost 0 bases to trimming and J lost 2 bases, with 13 bases between them. The CDR3 loop spans 16 amino acids.

This clonotype appeared a few times. The chain recombines TRBV4-1 with TRBJ2-7, with TRBD2 identical over 10 bases. V lost 4 bases and J lost 4; bases outside the gene matches: 7. From germline, CDR1 is MGHRA and CDR2 YSYEKL. CDR3 length: 15 residues. The CDR3 loop reads CASSRPLAGVYEQYF. CDR3 sequence (DNA): TGCGCCAGCAGCCGACCCCTAGCGGGAGTTTACGAGCAGTACTTC.

This clonotype was detected only a few times. The chain uses TRBV15 and TRBJ2-7; possibly TRBD1 or TRBD2 for D (5 bases each). Trimming left V 2 bases short and J 0 bases short, with 14 bases between. Germline V CDR1 and CDR2: LNHNV, YYDKDF (reference sequence). This CDR3 has 16 amino acids. The CDR3 region is CATSRKRGIFSYEQYF. CDR3 bases: TGTGCCACCAGCAGAAAGAGGGGAATTTTCTCCTACGAGCAGTACTTC.